This T cell receptor beta chain appears in the sequencing data of a study of OX40 agonist ivuxolimab in advanced cancers. Regarding the research as a whole: Ivuxolimab was a fully human IgG2 agonistic monoclonal antibody targeting the costimulatory receptor OX40 (CD134). In the dose-escalation cohort, 70% to 90% of patients were male, and the mean age was approximately 60 years with a range of roughly 20 to 85. Among the 50 to 55 dose-escalation patients, around 19 had hepatocellular carcinoma, 15 or so melanoma, 9 renal cell carcinoma and 9 head and neck cancer. Three dose-escalation patients achieved partial responses, one with hepatocellular carcinoma and two with cutaneous melanoma. Intravenous ivuxolimab was administered to patients every 2 weeks at six dose levels: 0.01, 0.1, 0.3, 1.5, 3 and 10 mg/kg. Patients were allowed to have had prior anti-PD-1, anti-PD-L1 or anti-CTLA-4 therapy, and around 41% of the dose-escalation patients had previously received checkpoint inhibitors. The paper covers the monotherapy dose-escalation part of the phase I ivuxolimab trial, which included N ≈ 52 patients. Peripheral TCRbeta sequencing was intended to test whether TCR sequence diversity was altered and clonal T-cell expansion was caused by ivuxolimab. Study-wide conclusions, independent of this receptor: Antigen specificity was not determined for the clonally expanded peripheral T cells. After ivuxolimab, expanded clones were on average more numerous among CD8+ T cells than among CD4+ T cells. At doses from 0.1 to 3.0 mg/kg, clonal expansion was seen in both CD4+ and CD8+ blood T cells between baseline and week 6. Low levels of normalized T-cell clonal expansion were also seen in some nonresponding patients. In the 0.1-3.0 mg/kg groups, partial responders were among the patients with the lowest normalized peripheral clonal expansion, particularly in CD8+ T cells.

Patients with autoimmune disease history or receiving systemic immunosuppression were excluded from the trial. Peripheral blood for TCR sequencing was collected from all dose cohorts at baseline, on cycle 4 day 1, and on cycle 7 day 1. The samples were drawn from a first-in-human, open-label, multicenter phase I dose-escalation trial of ivuxolimab. Adults with locally advanced or metastatic head and neck squamous cell, hepatocellular, melanoma or renal cell carcinoma were enrolled in the trial. Before TCR sequencing, CD4+ T cells and CD8+ T cells from peripheral blood were sorted into separate populations. Genomic DNA was isolated from the sorted cells so that the TCRbeta CDR3 region could be sequenced. TCRbeta CDR3 regions were sequenced using the immunoSEQ Assay. TCRdb mirrors the immuneACCESS table, restricted to in-frame sequences. Some clones are absent from its copies; in checked studies, under half trace to an unresolved V gene, and the reason for the others is unknown. The sample yields some 6,100 clones; roughly 69% were counted once. Roughly 18% of the sample is in the top ten clones.

This clone is considered large (0.1 to 1%). Its specific antigen is unknown. Qualities for individual bases were not recorded, and no much larger clone is one base off. CDR1 and CDR2 are read off the germline V gene as LGHNA and YNFKEQ. Measured from the cysteine to the phenylalanine, the CDR3 is 15 residues long. The retained sequence is limited to the CDR3, 45 bases, with the frame set at the first base. Relative to germline, V is missing 6 bases and J is missing 0 bases, with 4 bases of the junction outside any gene match. The sample in question was CD4+ or CD8+ T cells sorted from blood, obtained in a trial of the OX40 agonist ivuxolimab. This TCR was recovered from an adult with an advanced solid tumor such as melanoma, head and neck, liver or kidney cancer. The chain employs TRBV4-2 and TRBJ2-7; 11 bases in the middle match TRBD1. The DNA reads TGTGCCAGCAGTACTGGGACAGGGGGCTCCTACGAGCAGTACTTC. Translated, this is CASSTGTGGSYEQYF.